One sample yielded the 5 T cell receptor beta chains listed below, sequenced in a study of T-cell reconstitution after alpha-beta-depleted transplantation in children. The library targeted TCRbeta and was prepared with unique molecular identifiers. Each CDR3 protein is one row after TCRdb ran MiXCR on the PCR reads. Of 200,000 to 300,000 distinct CDR3 sequences listed, approximately 12% were seen once; the top ten hold around 3%. The sample in question was PBMCs from the stem cell graft donor, obtained from the stem cell graft. These receptors all come from a human donor who donated a stem cell graft to a child with acute lymphoblastic leukemia.

This clonotype was recorded once. Just one base apart from a much larger clone, this may be a read error. Because the CDR3 is missing its conserved closing phenylalanine or tryptophan, this is likely a read error. The chain joins TRBV12-3 or TRBV12-4 to TRBJ2-5; 7 bases agree with TRBD2. CDR3 length: 14 amino acids. The V and J ends lost 5 bases and 4 bases, in that order; junction bases with no gene match: 7. CDR3 nucleotides: TGTGCCAGCAGTATTCGGGAGGAAAGAGAGACCCAGTACTTG. This gives the protein CASSIREERETQYL.

The CDR3 loop is CASSQELAGGPDEQFF. In DNA, the CDR3 is TGCGCCAGCAGCCAGGAACTAGCGGGAGGGCCGGATGAGCAGTTCTTC. The rearrangement links TRBV5-1 to TRBJ2-1; 13 bases fit TRBD2. The V and J ends lost 4 bases and 8 bases, in that order; junction bases with no gene match: 9. The germline V gene encodes CDR1 SGHRS and CDR2 YFSETQ. This CDR3 is built from 16 residues.

This clonotype was recorded many times. The chain is built from TRBV29-1 and TRBJ1-5; 7 bases are a match to TRBD1. With 6 bases clipped from V and 6 bases from J, the junction kept 8 bases outside the gene matches. The CDR3 extends over 13 amino acids. Germline CDR1 reads SQVTM; CDR2 reads ANQGSEA. The CDR3 protein is CSVYTGEGQPQHF. The CDR3 bases are TGCAGCGTGTATACAGGGGAGGGTCAGCCCCAGCATTTT.

This clonotype was found a few times. J is TRBJ2-2 and V is TRBV12-5; TRBD2 aligns across 11 bases. The ends lost 2 bases at V and 3 bases at J; junction bases unmatched: 17. CDR3 size: 21 residues. CDR1 and CDR2 from the germline V gene are LGHNT and FRNRAP. The CDR3 nucleotides read TGTGCTAGTGGTTTGTACAGGGGCACTAGCGGGAGAAAGGTTGACACCGGGGAGCTGTTTTTT. It yields the protein CASGLYRGTSGRKVDTGELFF.

This clonotype was seen a handful of times. This chain uses TRBV5-1 with TRBJ1-2; 8 nucleotides line up with TRBD1. The CDR3 consists of 14 residues. Germline-derived CDR1 and CDR2 are SGHRS and YFSETQ. The V gene end was trimmed by 4 bases and the J gene end by 7 bases; junction bases not matched to a gene: 9. CDR3 bases: TGCGCCAGCAGCCCGGGACAGGAGACGAGTGGCTACACCTTC. As protein: CASSPGQETSGYTF.